Listed below are T cell receptor beta chains from one sample, sequenced in a study of blood T cell repertoires in COVID-19. Only in-frame clones appear in the TCRdb table, and some are missing; sequencing was by immunoSEQ multiplex PCR. The table lists around 250,000 clones, 75% to 85% of them singletons, with about 9.3% in the top ten. Source material: PBMCs or T cells enriched from blood (not recorded which). These receptors were obtained from a woman aged 45-59 years with acute COVID-19. The CDR3 runs from the conserved cysteine through the conserved F or W. The D gene is left open where the match is weak. Clone size, where shown, is once, few, many, or a class for clones that have expanded.

>TRBV3-1/TRBV3-2|TRBD1|TRBJ1-5|.
TGTGCCAGCAGCCAAGCTTCGACAGGGGGACAGCCCCAGCATTTT
CASSQASTGGQPQHF
>TRBV19|TRBD1|TRBJ1-1|.
TGTGCCAGTAGTAGGACAGGGAGGACTGAAGCTTTCTTT
CASSRTGRTEAFF
>TRBV7-3|TRBD2|TRBJ2-1|.
TGTGCCAGCAGCTTAAGGCTAGCGGGGGGGCCGAGGCAGTTCTTC
CASSLRLAGGPRQFF
>TRBV9|.|TRBJ1-2|.
TGTGCCAGCAGCCCTTCTCGACAGGACCCCTATGGCTACACCTTC
CASSPSRQDPYGYTF
>TRBV25-1|.|TRBJ1-6|.
TGTGCCAGCAGGGGACTGTTCTATAATTCACCCCTCCACTTT
CASRGLFYNSPLHF
>TRBV27|TRBD2|TRBJ2-7|.
TGTGCCAGCAGTTCACTAGCGGGGTACTACGAGCAGTACTTC
CASSSLAGYYEQYF
>TRBV5-4|.|TRBJ1-2|.
TGTGCCAGCAGCCGTGGGAGTAGTGGCTATGGCTACACCTTC
CASSRGSSGYGYTF
>TRBV3-1/TRBV3-2|.|TRBJ1-2|.
TGTGCCAGCAGCCAAACAGCTAACTATGGCTACACCTTC
CASSQTANYGYTF
>TRBV13|TRBD2|TRBJ2-7|.
TGTGCCAGCAGCCTGCGGGGGGCCGGGGCCTACGAGCAGTACTTC
CASSLRGAGAYEQYF
>TRBV7-9|.|TRBJ2-1|many
TGTGCCAGCAGCCTTAGCGGTGGGGAATACAATGAGCAGTTCTTC
CASSLSGGEYNEQFF
>TRBV11-3|.|TRBJ1-3|.
TGTGCCAGCAGCGAGGCGGGGGCAGGTGGAAACACCATATATTTT
CASSEAGAGGNTIYF
>TRBV10-3|TRBD2|TRBJ2-7|.
TGTGCCATCAGTGGAATAGAGCGGGGTTCCTACGAGCAGTACTTC
CAISGIERGSYEQYF
>TRBV30|TRBD1|TRBJ2-7|.
TGTGCCTGTCCCGGGACAGGAACCTACGAGCAGTACTTC
CACPGTGTYEQYF
>TRBV7-2|.|TRBJ2-3|.
TGTGCCAGCAGCCCCGGGGGGCGGGCGAGAGATACGCAGTATTTT
CASSPGGRARDTQYF
>TRBV15|.|TRBJ2-7|.
TGTGCCACCAGCCAACCGGGGGTTAACGAGCAGTACTTC
CATSQPGVNEQYF
>TRBV7-2|.|TRBJ1-2|.
TGTGCCAGCAGCCCGCGGATTGGGGGGGATCGTGGCTACACCTTC
CASSPRIGGDRGYTF
>TRBV7-9|.|TRBJ1-1|.
TGTGCCAGCAGCCGGACAGACCTAGAAGCTTTCTTT
CASSRTDLEAFF
>TRBV10-2|TRBD1|TRBJ1-5|.
TGCGCCAGCAGACCAGACAGGGGCGGGCAGCCCCAGCATTTT
CASRPDRGGQPQHF
>TRBV12-3/TRBV12-4|.|TRBJ1-2|.
TGTGCCAGCAGTTTAGTAGGGAGCGGCTACACCTTC
CASSLVGSGYTF
>TRBV21-1|.|TRBJ2-7|.
TGTGCCAGCAGCAACCTAAACTACGAGCAGTACTTC
CASSNLNYEQYF
>TRBV7-3|TRBD1|TRBJ1-1|few
TGTGCCAGCAGCCCACAGGGGAGCACTGAAGCTTTCTTT
CASSPQGSTEAFF
>TRBV14|.|TRBJ2-3|.
TGTGCCAGCAGCCGGCCCGCAGCGGCGGGGCGCACAGATACGCAGTATTTT
CASSRPAAAGRTDTQYF
>TRBV30|.|TRBJ1-2|.
TGTGCCTGGAGTGTAGGGGTAGGTGGCTACACCTTC
CAWSVGVGGYTF
>TRBV20-1|.|TRBJ1-2|.
TGCAGTGCTAGCCCTTCGGGTGGCTACACCTTC
CSASPSGGYTF
>TRBV7-9|.|TRBJ2-2|.
TGTGCCAGCAGCCCACAGACAGCGAACACCGGGGAGCTGTTTTTT
CASSPQTANTGELFF
>TRBV29-1|.|TRBJ1-6|.
TGCAGCGTTCGAAAGGAGGGCAATAATTCACCCCTCCACTTT
CSVRKEGNNSPLHF
>TRBV5-4|TRBD1|TRBJ1-2|.
TGTGCCAGCAGTTTGAATGGACAGGGGGCGGACTATGGCTACACCTTC
CASSLNGQGADYGYTF
>TRBV25-1|.|TRBJ1-3|.
TGTGCCAGCAGTGCCGGGGTACTCTCTGGAAACACCATATATTTT
CASSAGVLSGNTIYF
>TRBV7-2|.|TRBJ2-1|once
TGTGCCAGCAGCTTATCCAGGGGCTATGAGCAGTTCTTC
CASSLSRGYEQFF
>TRBV10-3|.|TRBJ2-2|.
TGTGCCATCAGTGAAGGACACAGAGGCACCGGGGAGCTGTTTTTT
CAISEGHRGTGELFF
>TRBV5-4|.|TRBJ2-2|.
TGTGCCAGCAGCTTGGGGCGACTCACCGGGGAGCTGTTTTTT
CASSLGRLTGELFF
>TRBV4-1|.|TRBJ2-1|.
TGCGCCAGCAGCCAAGAATTCGGAGGGCGGGGCCTTTGGGGTGAGCAGTTCTTC
CASSQEFGGRGLWGEQFF
>TRBV4-1|TRBD1|TRBJ2-7|.
TGCGCCAGCAGCAGTCGGACAGGAAACTACGAGCAGTACTTC
CASSSRTGNYEQYF
>TRBV9|.|TRBJ2-3|.
TGTGCCAGCAGCGGGAGTCTGTTCCGGGTAGATACGCAGTATTTT
CASSGSLFRVDTQYF
>TRBV4-1|.|TRBJ2-4|.
TGCGCCAGCAGCCAAGATTGGGTGGTCGGGAACATTCAGTACTTC
CASSQDWVVGNIQYF
>TRBV6-5|TRBD1|TRBJ1-1|.
TGTGCCAGCATCGGACAGGGGTGGGGCACTGAAGCTTTCTTT
CASIGQGWGTEAFF
>TRBV18|TRBD2|TRBJ2-5|.
TGTGCCAGCTCGTCGGGACTAGCGGGGCAAGAGACCCAGTACTTC
CASSSGLAGQETQYF
>TRBV7-2|TRBD2|TRBJ2-2|.
TGTGCCAGCAGTTCCGGGACTAGCGGGGTTGAGGAGCTGTTTTTT
CASSSGTSGVEELFF
>TRBV30|TRBD1|TRBJ2-6|.
TGTGCCTTTGGGGGACAGGGTAGCTCTGGGGCCAACGTCCTGACTTTC
CAFGGQGSSGANVLTF
>TRBV29-1|.|TRBJ2-1|.
TGCAGCGGGCGGGACGGATACAATGAGCAGTTCTTC
CSGRDGYNEQFF
>TRBV19|TRBD1|TRBJ1-1|.
TGTGCCAGTAGCTTGACAGGGGTGAACACTGAAGCTTTCTTT
CASSLTGVNTEAFF
>TRBV25-1|TRBD1|TRBJ2-6|.
TGTGCCAGCGCTAGCCGACAGGGGGCTGGGGCCAACGTCCTGACTTTC
CASASRQGAGANVLTF
>TRBV5-4|.|TRBJ1-2|.
TGTGCCAGCAGCCTCCCCAGGGATGGCTACACCTTC
CASSLPRDGYTF
>TRBV7-9|TRBD1|TRBJ2-1|once
TGTGCCAGCAGCCCCAGACAGGGGAATGAGCAGTTCTTC
CASSPRQGNEQFF
>TRBV5-1|TRBD1|TRBJ2-7|once
TGCGCCAGCAGCTTGGGACAGGGGGTGGGCGAGCAGTACTTC
CASSLGQGVGEQYF
>TRBV4-3|.|TRBJ1-2|.
TGCGCCAGCAGCCAAGATCCAGTTACCCGCTATGGCTACACCTTC
CASSQDPVTRYGYTF
>TRBV14|.|TRBJ1-2|.
TGTGCCAGCAGCCACGACACAACCGACTATGGCTACACCTTC
CASSHDTTDYGYTF
>TRBV9|TRBD1|TRBJ1-5|once
TGTGCCAGCAGCGTAGAGAGGGTGGGACAGGCTAGCAATCAGCCCCAGCATTTT
CASSVERVGQASNQPQHF
>TRBV5-1|.|TRBJ2-1|.
TGCGCCAGCAGCTTGGGGACAGTAGGCTACAATGAGCAGTTCTTC
CASSLGTVGYNEQFF
>TRBV6-6|TRBD1|TRBJ1-2|.
TGTGCCAGCAGTTACTCAGGACAGGGTTGTAACTTC
CASSYSGQGCNF
>TRBV7-9|.|TRBJ1-1|.
TGTGCCAGCAGCCAAAAACAGGTGAACACTGAAGCTTTCTTT
CASSQKQVNTEAFF
>TRBV11-3|TRBD1|TRBJ2-7|.
TGTGCCAGCAGCCTGGCGGGACAGGGCTTCCACGAGCAGTACTTC
CASSLAGQGFHEQYF
>TRBV19|.|TRBJ1-1|.
TGTGCCAGTAGTATAGATCGGAACAGCATGAACACTGAAGCTTTCTTT
CASSIDRNSMNTEAFF
>TRBV23-1|.|TRBJ2-2|.
TGCGCCAGCAGAAAACAGGGCCCATTGAACACCGGGGAGCTGTTTTTT
CASRKQGPLNTGELFF
>TRBV15|TRBD1|TRBJ1-2|.
TGTGCCACCAGCAGAACCGGGACAGGGGGCTATGGCTACACCTTC
CATSRTGTGGYGYTF